The subject of this entry is one TCR beta chain. Which antigen it targets is not known. Base-call qualities are not available, and no considerably larger clone is one nucleotide away. This record belongs to a study of blood T cell repertoires in COVID-19 (TCRdb year 2020). With respect to the entire study: Samples from collaborators originated in the United States, Italy and Spain and spanned both the acute and convalescent phases of COVID-19. The prospective study material was composed of cDNA or gDNA derived from T cells, B-cell-depleted T cells, or PBMCs. Subjects who had been exposed to COVID-19, were actively infected with it, or had recovered from it provided the deeply sampled blood TCRbeta repertoires that made up the dataset. HLA class I and class II types, where available, came from metadata supplied by the sample provider rather than from assay-based typing. The repertoires were released in a freely available public database intended as a resource for research on the immune response to SARS-CoV-2. Samples came from the ongoing ImmuneRACE study (first 160 participants) plus 1,254 subjects from 6 global collaborators. A de-identified subject ID, COVID-19 status, age in years and sex were almost always included in the sample metadata. What the study reported, not specific to this receptor: The amount of clinical and demographic metadata varied by source and participant and was provided uncurated.

The immunoSEQ Assay, a bias-controlled multiplex PCR, was used to amplify TCRbeta CDR3 regions from genomic DNA. Regarding the original processing steps: Nucleated cell counts per sample were estimated from amplification of reference gene primers within the assay. Sequence reads were collapsed and filtered to measure the absolute abundance of every unique TCRbeta CDR3 rearrangement. For each sample, productive Simpson clonality was calculated by taking the square root of Simpson's diversity index across productive rearrangements. TCRdb stores this immuneACCESS table with in-frame sequences only. Part of the clones is absent; in the studies checked, under half of the shortfall reflects unresolved V genes, and no reason is known for the rest. V and J calls and clone size are copied from that table; D and trimming were computed from the DNA. The sample records roughly 100,000 clones, roughly 84% of which are singletons. The ten largest clones represent roughly 13% of the sample.

Whole blood was collected in K2EDTA tubes by collaborating institutions according to the institutions' own protocols. For TCRbeta analysis, collaborator samples were shipped as frozen whole blood, as isolated PBMCs, or as DNA extracted from either sample type. Sequenced sample: peripheral blood. This TCR was recovered from a human donor in a cohort sampled during active or convalescent COVID-19.

The CDR3 has the sequence CASSETSGAYGYTF. DNA sequence: TGTGCCAGCAGCGAGACCTCAGGGGCCTATGGCTACACCTTC. The sequence links TRBV3-1 (or the pseudogene TRBV3-2) to TRBJ1-2, with TRBD1 perhaps the D gene, on 6 matching bases. The CDR3 goes from the cysteine to the phenylalanine over 14 residues. This entry keeps only the CDR3 DNA: 42 bases, framed from base 1. The germline V gene (reference sequence) supplies CDR1 LGHDT and CDR2 YNNKEL. V is shortened by 5 bases, J by 4 bases, and the region joining them spans 14 bases.